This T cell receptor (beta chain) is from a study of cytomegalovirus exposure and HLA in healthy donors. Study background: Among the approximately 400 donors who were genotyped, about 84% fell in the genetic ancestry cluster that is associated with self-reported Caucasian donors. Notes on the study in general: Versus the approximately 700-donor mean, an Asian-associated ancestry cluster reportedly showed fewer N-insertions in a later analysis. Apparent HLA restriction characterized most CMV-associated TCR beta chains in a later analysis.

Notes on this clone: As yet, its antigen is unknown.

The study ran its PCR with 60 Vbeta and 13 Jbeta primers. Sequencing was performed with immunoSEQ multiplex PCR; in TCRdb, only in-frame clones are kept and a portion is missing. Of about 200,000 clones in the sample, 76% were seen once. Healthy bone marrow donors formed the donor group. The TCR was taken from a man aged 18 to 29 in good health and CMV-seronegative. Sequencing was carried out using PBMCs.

CDR3 nucleotides: TGTGCCAGCGGACAGCGAGTCTCCTACGAGCAGTACTTC. This encodes CASGQRVSYEQYF. The chain employs TRBV27 and TRBJ2-7; the D gene is possibly TRBD1 (6 bases). Trimming shortened V by 8 bases and J by 0 bases, and 11 bases separated the two germline ends. The CDR3 has 13 residues. Germline CDR1 and CDR2: MNHEY and SMNVEV (reference sequence).